One and the same sample provided the 9 T cell receptor beta chains below, sequenced in a study of T cell changes during pregnancy in multiple sclerosis (dated by TCRdb to the late 2010s). Receptor amplification or capture employed the immunoSEQ multiplex PCR assay. What TCRdb holds here is the immuneACCESS table cut down to in-frame rearrangements. Part of the clones is not present; checked against another copy, under half of the missing clones reflect an unresolved V gene, and the others are unexplained. This sample gives some 80,000 clones in total; 80% to 95% of them show up just once. The ten largest clones represent approximately 2.5% of the sample. Sequencing used peripheral blood, obtained in the first trimester of pregnancy. All receptors derive from a female donor with multiple sclerosis, enrolled in a pregnancy study.

Only a few counts were recorded for this clone. The chain carries TRBV9 and TRBJ2-7; 10 positions agree with TRBD2. Germline CDR1 and CDR2: SGDLS and YYNGEE. This CDR3 is built from 15 residues. V was pared by 0 bases and J by 5 bases, with 5 bases of the junction left unmatched. The CDR3 reads CASSVAPLAGDEQYF. The CDR3 coding sequence is TGTGCCAGCAGCGTAGCCCCTCTAGCGGGAGACGAGCAGTACTTC.

DNA of the CDR3: TGTGCCAGCACCAGAACAGCGGGCCACTACGAGCAGTACTTC. Translating gives CASTRTAGHYEQYF. The chain has TRBV6-5 and TRBJ2-7, with a weak D call TRBD2 (6 bases). The CDR3 extends over 14 amino acids. Germline V CDR1 and CDR2: MNHEY, SVGAGI. V was clipped by 7 bases and J by 3 bases, with 16 bases between them.

This clone was picked up one time. V gene TRBV7-9 combines with J gene TRBJ2-5, with D possibly being TRBD1 (5 bases). The CDR3 is made up of 16 amino acids. V lost 1 base, J lost 3 bases, and 15 bases lay in between. Germline CDR1 SEHNR, CDR2 FQNEAQ (reference sequence). The DNA of the CDR3 is TGTGCCAGCAGCTTAGTTTTGGGTAGGGGAAAAGAGACCCAGTACTTC. This codes for CASSLVLGRGKETQYF. The whole variable domain, remainder taken from reference TRBV7-9 and TRBJ2-5, is DTGVSQNPRHKITKRGQNVTFRCDPISEHNRLYWYRQTLGQGPEFLTYFQNEAQLEKSRLLSDRFSAERPKGSFSTLEIQRTEQGDSAMYLCASSLVLGRGKETQYFGPGTRLLVL.

This clone was recorded once. V is TRBV7-9 and J is TRBJ2-3, with TRBD2 identical over 7 bases. V shed 1 base and J 1 base; nucleotides not matched to a gene: 5. The CDR3 has 16 amino acids. Germline lookup yields CDR1 SEHNR and CDR2 FQNEAQ (reference sequence). CDR3 sequence reads: CASSLGSGAGTDTQYF. The CDR3 nucleotides are TGTGCCAGCAGCTTAGGGAGCGGGGCGGGCACAGATACGCAGTATTTT.

The CDR3 DNA reads as TGTGCCAGCAGTTTACTAGGACCTGCAGGGGGCGCCGGGAACACTGAAGCTTTCTTT. It yields the protein CASSLLGPAGGAGNTEAFF. The V gene is TRBV28, the J gene TRBJ1-1; 8 positions agree with TRBD1. The CDR3 is 19 residues long. Looked up from germline, CDR1 is MDHEN and CDR2 is SYDVKM. The V and J ends lost 2 bases and 1 base, in that order; junction bases with no gene match: 15. Full variable domain (missing parts from reference TRBV28 and TRBJ1-1): DVKVTQSSRYLVKRTGEKVFLECVQDMDHENMFWYRQDPGLGLRLIYFSYDVKMKEKGDIPEGYSVSREKKERFSLILESASTNQTSMYLCASSLLGPAGGAGNTEAFFGQGTRLTVV.

This sequence joins TRBV27 and TRBJ1-5, with D hard to call. The length of the CDR3 is 13 residues. The V and J ends lost 3 bases and 7 bases respectively, with 10 bases between them. Germline CDR1 MNHEY, CDR2 SMNVEV (reference sequence). CDR3: CASSLAGGQPQHF. The CDR3 region has the DNA TGTGCCAGCAGTTTGGCAGGTGGGCAGCCCCAGCATTTT.

This clone appeared a single time. V gene TRBV30 combines with J gene TRBJ1-4; D gene ambiguous. Germline-derived CDR1 and CDR2 are GTSNPN and SVGIG (reference sequence). The CDR3 contains 12 residues. V gave up 3 bases and J gave up 7 bases, with 9 bases separating them. Written as DNA, the CDR3 is TGTGCCTGGAGCCGAAGCGCTGAAAAACTGTTTTTT. This translates into CAWSRSAEKLFF.

V usage is TRBV9 and J usage is TRBJ1-5, with D hard to call. The CDR3 runs to 15 residues. V was trimmed by 0 bases and J by 3 bases, leaving 10 bases between them. Per the germline V gene, CDR1 is SGDLS and CDR2 is YYNGEE. CDR3 bases: TGTGCCAGCAGCGTAGGCGGAGGGTTCAATCAGCCCCAGCATTTT. As protein: CASSVGGGFNQPQHF.

This clone was picked up a small number of times. This rearrangement joins TRBV7-9 to TRBJ1-4; 10 nucleotides align to TRBD1. CDR3 length: 16 residues. V shed 8 bases, J shed 8 bases, and the junction held 14 bases outside the gene matches. CDR1 SEHNR and CDR2 FQNEAQ come from the germline V gene (reference sequence). CDR3 bases: TGTGCCAGCCCGGCCGGGACAGGGGTCGTTGGGGAAAAACTGTTTTTT. This codes for CASPAGTGVVGEKLFF.